A single sample is the source of the 22 T cell receptor beta chains below, sequenced in a study of blood T cell repertoires in COVID-19. Assay: immunoSEQ multiplex PCR; the TCRdb copy retains only in-frame clones and omits some. The table shows 110,000 to 150,000 clones, with 88% occurring only once. Sample: peripheral blood. These receptors all stem from a woman in her fifties or sixties with acute or convalescent COVID-19.

V and J are TRBV7-9 and TRBJ1-5; 7 bases match TRBD1. Germline values: CDR1 SEHNR, CDR2 FQNEAQ (reference sequence). V lost 6 bases, J lost 2 bases, and 10 bases stayed unmatched. The CDR3 consists of 16 residues. For the CDR3, the DNA is TGTGCCAGCAGTCAGGGGGGCAGGGGAGGCAATCAGCCCCAGCATTTT. Protein: CASSQGGRGGNQPQHF.

The chain links TRBV19 to TRBJ1-1; 8 bases fit TRBD1. There are 15 residues in the CDR3. After removal of 4 bases from V and 3 bases from J, the junction contained 7 bases not matched to a gene. The germline gives CDR1 LNHDA, CDR2 SQIVND (reference sequence). CDR3 region: CASSTRQGTDTEAFF. CDR3 coding DNA: TGTGCCAGTAGTACGCGACAGGGGACGGACACTGAAGCTTTCTTT.

V gene TRBV3-1 (or the pseudogene TRBV3-2) combines with J gene TRBJ2-1; 7 bases align to TRBD2. This CDR3 comprises 17 residues. The trim removed 4 bases at V and 7 bases at J, leaving 16 bases unmatched. Germline CDR1 is LGHDT and CDR2 is YNNKEL (reference sequence). For the CDR3, the DNA is TGTGCCAGCAGCCCTCCAGGTGGAGCGGGGTACGGTAATGAGCAGTTCTTC. Its translation is CASSPPGGAGYGNEQFF.

The count of this clone is one. The chain carries TRBV15 and TRBJ1-5; unclear D gene. The V and J ends lost 0 bases and 3 bases respectively, with 12 bases between them. The CDR3 is made up of 16 amino acids. CDR1 and CDR2 (germline): LNHNV, YYDKDF (reference sequence). The CDR3 loop is CATSRDLTRDNQPQHF. DNA for the CDR3: TGTGCCACCAGCAGAGATTTGACGAGGGACAATCAGCCCCAGCATTTT.

This clone was recorded only once. CDR3 residues: CASSSGGGAPGTQYF. The DNA of the CDR3 is TGTGCCAGCAGCTCCGGCGGGGGGGCGCCAGGTACGCAGTATTTT. The chain uses TRBV11-3 and TRBJ2-3, with TRBD2 matching 9 bases. The CDR3 is 15 residues long. Germline trimming cut 4 bases from V and 8 bases from J; bases unmatched to any gene: 10. Germline CDR1 reads SGHNT; CDR2 reads YENEEA.

V and J are TRBV5-6 and TRBJ2-5; D gene ambiguous. This CDR3 has 11 residues. Deletions cut 7 bases from V and 6 bases from J, with 10 bases between. Germline V gives CDR1 SGHDT, CDR2 YYEEEE. The CDR3 loop reads CASSEEQTQYF. DNA for the CDR3: TGTGCCAGCTCCGAGGAACAGACCCAGTACTTC. The complete variable domain, with remaining parts taken from reference TRBV5-6 and TRBJ2-5, reads DAGVTQSPTHLIKTRGQQVTLRCSPKSGHDTVSWYQQALGQGPQFIFQYYEEEERQRGNFPDRFSGHQFPNYSSELNVNALLLGDSALYLCASSEEQTQYFGPGTRLLVL.

This chain joins TRBV5-1 and TRBJ2-7, with TRBD2 matching over 10 bases. The V and J ends lost 1 base and 3 bases, in that order; junction bases with no gene match: 4. Germline V CDR1 and CDR2: SGHRS, YFSETQ. There are 15 residues in the CDR3. The CDR3 loop reads CASSLSLAGIYEQYF. In DNA, the CDR3 is TGCGCCAGCAGCTTGTCACTAGCGGGGATCTACGAGCAGTACTTC.

The J gene is TRBJ1-4, the V gene TRBV2, with a possible D match to TRBD1 (6 bases). The CDR3 is 13 amino acids. With 5 bases removed from V and 7 bases from J, the gap between germline ends came to 11 bases. Germline-derived CDR1 and CDR2 are SNHLY and FYNNEI. Written as DNA, the CDR3 is TGTGCCAGCAGTCAAGGGGGGGGTGAAAAACTGTTTTTT. It yields the protein CASSQGGGEKLFF.

The J gene is TRBJ2-1, the V gene TRBV7-3, with D tentatively TRBD2 (6 bases). The CDR3 loop spans 18 amino acids. Trimming cost V 3 bases and J 7 bases, with 25 bases left between them. Looked up from germline, CDR1 is SGHTA and CDR2 is FQGTGA. CDR3 in amino acids: CASSFRETVYSPRNEQFF. The CDR3 nucleotides read TGTGCCAGCAGCTTTCGGGAGACAGTCTACTCTCCTAGGAATGAGCAGTTCTTC.

Note on this clone: Compared with germline, one end of the junction differs, possibly owing to a read error. This chain links TRBV4-2 with TRBJ1-2, with D possibly matching TRBD1 (6 bases). The germline CDR1 and CDR2 sequences are LGHNA and YNFKEQ. CDR3 length: 15 amino acids. CDR3: CASSQAPPGAGGYTF. In nucleotides, the CDR3 is TGTGCCAGCAGTCAAGCTCCCCCAGGGGCTGGGGGCTACACCTTC.

The chain has TRBV9 and TRBJ1-3; no definite D call. The CDR3 is 14 residues long. V shed 4 bases and J shed 0 bases, with 8 bases lying between them. CDR1 is SGDLS and CDR2 is YYNGEE in the germline V gene. In DNA, the CDR3 is TGTGCCAGCAGCCCCCCCCTCTCTGGAAACACCATATATTTT. This encodes CASSPPLSGNTIYF.

This CDR3 is CASSQEMSSGNTIYF. CDR3 in DNA: TGTGCCAGCAGCCAGGAGATGAGCTCTGGAAACACCATATATTTT. The chain couples TRBV4-2 to TRBJ1-3; D ambiguous. The germline V and J ends were trimmed by 3 bases and 0 bases, with 9 bases remaining between them. The CDR3 is made up of 15 amino acids. Germline CDR1 is LGHNA and CDR2 is YNFKEQ.

V gene TRBV21-1 combines with J gene TRBJ2-7; TRBD1, the table's D call, was not compared with the DNA. TRBV21-1 is a documented pseudogene. The CDR3 sequence is 17 residues long. The CDR3 spells CASSKGLSGREFYEQYF. The CDR3 DNA reads as TGTGCCAGCAGCAAAGGCCTATCCGGCAGGGAATTTTACGAGCAGTACTTC.

This chain uses TRBV27 with TRBJ2-3; D unresolved. V was pared by 6 bases and J by 2 bases, with 9 bases between. Germline CDR1 MNHEY, CDR2 SMNVEV (reference sequence). This CDR3 is 13 amino acids long. The CDR3 loop is CASRGSATDTQYF. DNA for the CDR3: TGTGCCAGCAGGGGCAGTGCCACAGATACGCAGTATTTT.

The gene calls are TRBV5-4 and TRBJ2-2; maybe TRBD1 (6 bases). CDR1 SGHNT and CDR2 YYREEE come from the germline V gene (reference sequence). This CDR3 spans 15 amino acids. V gave up 2 bases and J gave up 4 bases, with 12 bases separating them. CDR3 region: CASSFQGTSTGELFF. In nucleotides, the CDR3 is TGTGCCAGCAGCTTTCAGGGGACGTCCACCGGGGAGCTGTTTTTT.

This clone was counted once. The CDR3 sequence is CASSPSTAGNTIYF. CDR3 sequence (DNA): TGTGCCAGCAGCCCGTCGACAGCTGGAAACACCATATATTTT. The chain joins TRBV5-8 to TRBJ1-3, with D perhaps TRBD1 (5 bases). Germline values: CDR1 SGHTS, CDR2 YDEGEE. The CDR3 covers 14 residues. The V and J ends lost 4 bases and 2 bases respectively, with 10 bases between them.

The CDR3 region is CASSTTTYEQYF. CDR3 bases: TGCGCCAGCAGCACAACCACCTACGAGCAGTACTTC. This sequence joins TRBV5-1 and TRBJ2-7; no definite D call. This CDR3 contains 12 residues. Trimming took off 4 bases at V and 2 bases at J, with 7 bases between the two ends. Germline values: CDR1 SGHRS, CDR2 YFSETQ.

This sequence joins TRBV24-1 and TRBJ1-4; a possible D gene is TRBD1 (6 bases). V was clipped by 7 bases and J by 6 bases, with 11 bases between them. This CDR3 has 13 amino acids. Germline V gives CDR1 KGHDR, CDR2 SFDVKD. CDR3 sequence (DNA): TGTGCCACCAGAGAGACAGGTGATGAAAAACTGTTTTTT. It yields the protein CATRETGDEKLFF.

CDR3 bases: TGTGCCAGTAGGAGGACTGAAGCTTTCTTT. Translated, it gives CASRRTEAFF. The genes are TRBV6-5 and TRBJ1-1; the D is unclear. CDR1 is MNHEY and CDR2 is SVGAGI in the germline V gene. V was clipped by 9 bases and J by 5 bases, with 7 bases between them. There are 10 residues in the CDR3.

The chain joins TRBV15 to TRBJ1-2; D is undetermined. The V end was cut by 0 bases, the J end by 4 bases, with 12 bases between. This CDR3 spans 15 amino acids. Per the germline V gene, CDR1 is LNHNV and CDR2 is YYDKDF (reference sequence). Here the CDR3 DNA reads TGTGCCACCAGCAGAGATAAGGTGGAGGGCTATGGCTACACCTTC. Amino acid sequence: CATSRDKVEGYGYTF. The complete variable domain, with remaining parts taken from reference TRBV15 and TRBJ1-2, reads DAMVIQNPRYQVTQFGKPVTLSCSQTLNHNVMYWYQQKSSQAPKLLFHYYDKDFNNEADTPDNFQSRRPNTSFCFLDIRSPGLGDTAMYLCATSRDKVEGYGYTFGSGTRLTVV.

The V call is TRBV19, the J call TRBJ1-6; TRBD1 matches 8 bases. The trim removed 6 bases at V and 10 bases at J, leaving 2 bases unmatched. The CDR3 covers 12 residues. Germline V lookup: CDR1 LNHDA, CDR2 SQIVND (reference sequence). The CDR3 DNA follows: TGTGCCAGTAGCACAGGGGGATCACCCCTCCACTTT. Its translation is CASSTGGSPLHF.

V is TRBV3-1 (or the pseudogene TRBV3-2) and J is TRBJ1-6; perhaps TRBD1 as D (6 bases). Germline V lookup: CDR1 LGHDT, CDR2 YNNKEL (reference sequence). The CDR3 runs to 24 residues. V was cut by 0 bases and J by 0 bases, with 30 bases left in between. The CDR3 is CASSQDPDQGIKSYTSSYNSPLHF. CDR3 nucleotide sequence: TGTGCCAGCAGCCAAGATCCCGACCAGGGGATCAAATCTTACACGAGCTCCTATAATTCACCCCTCCACTTT.